This TCR beta chain appears in the sequencing data of a study of cytomegalovirus exposure and HLA in healthy donors (dated by TCRdb to the late 2010s). Background on the whole study: An earlier analysis of approximately 550 of the donors reported 250 to 350 Gb of sequence data and 117 million unique TCR beta sequences from about 200 million T cells. An early release that covered fewer than 750 HLA-typed donors contained about 300 gigabases of sequencing data and about 84 million unique TCR sequences. The genetic ancestry cluster associated with self-reported Caucasian donors included around 76% of the 300 to 400 genotyped donors. The aim of the study was to test whether cataloging public T cell receptors could identify signatures of past pathogen exposure. Using immunosequencing, the study profiled T cell repertoires from 640 or so subjects and related those repertoires to cytomegalovirus serostatus. A separate validation cohort of over a hundred different subjects was used in addition to the approximately 670-subject first cohort. The study combined high-throughput TCR immunosequencing, statistical association of individual TCRs with disease status, and machine learning to predict cytomegalovirus infection status. A later analysis re-examined previously published TCR beta repertoires from just over 650 donors and added high-resolution HLA genotyping to investigate patterns of TCR occurrence. Rather than drawing on any new phenotypic data, the later analysis identified candidate immune exposures from TCR beta sequences and the way those sequences occurred across donors. An earlier analysis of more than 450 of the donors used high-throughput TCR beta sequencing to judge whether each TCR beta V gene segment behaved as functional or pseudogenic. Donor age, sex, ethnicity and CMV serostatus were compiled together with the repertoire data. A later genetic analysis used genome-wide SNP genotypes for about three fifths of the 666 donors, treating that subset as a discovery cohort. Every repertoire in the discovery cohort had been generated on one and the same sequencing platform. HLA typing covered class I and class II loci at four-digit resolution. Typing coverage varied by locus: about 620-630 donors for A, B, C, DRB1 and DQB1; around 560 for DQA1; around 610 for DPA1; approximately 490 for DPB1. Roughly five DR-DQ haplotypes were handled as single units for association and clustering because linkage in the cohort was strong. On average, around 200,000 unique TCR beta nucleotide sequences were sequenced per donor among a few hundred genotyped donors of the cohort, with about 17% of those sequences being non-productive.

Overall results and qualifications from the work: A cluster of highly shared sequence variants was judged likely to represent a technical artifact of the sequencing pipeline. Because HLA typing was missing for some donors at each locus, association tests included only the typed subset. V-gene and J-gene trimming of TCR beta chains was associated with a missense DCLRE1C variant in a later genetic analysis, and the association was replicated in an independent cohort. At a false discovery rate of 0.05, a later analysis linked about 16,000 TCR beta sequences to specific HLA alleles. Several of the top co-occurrence clusters appeared to be linked to parvovirus B19, influenza, CMV and Epstein-Barr virus, according to a later analysis. Some IMGT-functional V segments, including TRBV6-2 and TRBV6-3, could not be told apart with the 87-base-pair reads, so those segments were excluded. When HLA alleles, especially DR and DQ, strongly co-occurred, TCR associations were difficult to assign to individual alleles. In the study, about 150 TCR beta chains were listed as associated with cytomegalovirus. In a later analysis, TCR association rates were found to vary across HLA loci, with the most associated TCRs seen for DRB1 alleles and the fewest for HLA-C alleles. Correlated functional status among segregating V segments might reflect linkage disequilibrium, but an unknown experimental factor could not be ruled out. A further reported finding was that TCR beta sequences accurately predicted the HLA-A and HLA-B alleles for most subjects in the first cohort. The authors suggested that the approach could potentially be generalized to other disease states and immunological phenotypes. An earlier analysis of approximately 570 of the donors showed that most TCR beta V segments appeared in productive rearrangements either about 87% or about 30% of the time, which broadly matched IMGT annotations. A later analysis found that most CMV-associated TCR beta chains appeared HLA-restricted, with HLA associations seemingly driven largely by CMV exposure. CMV serostatus was the only immune exposure information available for the cohort. In this cohort, only TCR beta chains were sequenced, and detectable features were limited by the absence of alpha or paired-chain data. The classifier was reported to diagnose cytomegalovirus status with high specificity and sensitivity in both the original and validation cohorts. Because counts were too low, some 16 rarely observed V segments, including chromosome 9 orphons, were excluded from the earlier analysis of roughly 580 of the donors. In a later analysis, HLA-associated TCR beta chains showed more clonal expansion and lower generation probabilities than non-associated chains that were equally common. The presence/absence analyses assumed that sequencing depth was roughly uniform across donors, and that assumption may not be true. A later genetic analysis reported fewer N-insertions in productive TCRs among donors in an Asian-associated ancestry cluster than the roughly 640-donor mean. While some public TCRs were present in many individuals, most TCR sequences turned up only very rarely across donors. Three of the identified cytomegalovirus-associated TCR beta chains were confirmed in vitro to be specific for cytomegalovirus antigens.

The cohort consisted of 600 to 700 healthy bone marrow donors. Cohort members were all nominally healthy when sampled, although unrecorded immune exposures were likely present. The donor tested CMV seropositive and was one of the 289 seropositive cohort members. A peripheral blood sample was provided by each donor, and peripheral blood mononuclear cells were used for TCR beta sequencing. The Qiagen DNeasy Blood Extraction Kit was used to extract genomic DNA from the blood cell samples. Receptor libraries were prepared by the immunoSEQ multiplex PCR assay. For the multiplex PCR, a mixture combining 60 forward primers for TCR Vbeta segments and 13 reverse primers for TCR Jbeta segments was used. Amplification of the CDR3 region of rearranged TCR beta genes was performed with a multiplex PCR assay on genomic DNA. Amplified TCR beta libraries were sequenced as 87-base-pair reads on the Illumina HiSeq System. Turning to the authors' computational methods: A later analysis tallied 75 million to 95 million unique TCR beta chains across the 600 to 700 repertoires, and some 10 million of those chains were shared by two or more donors. A nearest-neighbor algorithm error-corrected the raw reads and collapsed the reads into unique sequences, merging closely related sequences to remove PCR and sequencing errors. To assign V, D and J gene segments, CDR3 sequences were aligned to IMGT reference sequences. Each retained sequence needed at least a six-nucleotide match to both a V gene segment and a J gene segment. A rearrangement counted as productive if the CDR3 had no stop codons and remained in frame with V and J, and every other rearrangement counted as non-productive. Following IMGT convention, CDR3 was defined as the stretch from the second conserved V-encoded cysteine up to the conserved J-encoded phenylalanine. Sequences without an unambiguous match to a single V gene segment were excluded from the earlier analysis of about 630 of the donors. In an earlier analysis of approximately 500 of the donors, a V segment was called functional when productive rearrangements were above 56.7%, and segregating when the standard deviation between donors exceeded 5%. A statistical classification framework was developed to diagnose cytomegalovirus status using the catalog of TCR beta chain sequences. In a later analysis, V and J genes were assigned by comparing TCR nucleotide sequences against IMGT/GENE-DB human TR gene sequences. In a later analysis, CDR3 sequences and most-parsimonious VDJ recombination scenarios were assigned using the TCRdist pipeline. In a later analysis, each TCR beta chain was defined by its CDR3 amino acid sequence together with its V-gene family, and reads without a unique V-gene family were excluded. In a later analysis, around 600 highly shared, low-generation-probability nucleotide sequences were removed to address suspected cross-contamination and a sequencing artifact. A later analysis calculated a clonal expansion index for each public chain from normalized within-repertoire ranks of inferred template counts. Generation probabilities in a later analysis came from a VDJ recombination model fitted to out-of-frame rearrangements, and those results were checked against IGoR. In a later analysis, hypergeometric tests were used to score TCR-TCR, TCR-HLA and TCR-CMV co-occurrence, with a repertoire-size bias correction applied to TCR pairs. In a later analysis, false discovery rates were estimated by permuting HLA or CMV assignments 20 times. In a later analysis, co-occurring TCRs were grouped using DBSCAN, and TCRdist sequence similarity was added for clustering within HLA-allele-positive subsets. Co-occurrence clustering excluded repertoires with fewer than 30,000 or more than 120,000 public chains, plus five with anomalous nucleotide sharing. TCRdb carries this immuneACCESS record with in-frame sequences only. Its versions omit some clonotypes, under half of them owing to an unresolved V gene in the studies checked, with the rest unexplained. From that table come the V and J calls and clone size; the DNA was used to work out D and trimming. Counted in this sample were about 270,000 clones; about nine tenths of them appeared once. 3.5% to 4% of the sample rests with the top ten.

Trimming removed 4 bases from V and 4 bases from J, leaving 13 bases between the germline ends. CDR1 and CDR2, looked up from the germline V gene, are SNHLY and FYNNEI. The CDR3 sequence holds 14 residues, the cysteine and phenylalanine included. Of the read, only the CDR3 DNA is kept; its 42 bases are in frame from base 1. Remarks on this clone: Its target antigen remains unknown. Base qualities are not at hand, and no much larger clone is one base apart.

This clonotype was sampled from a man aged 40-50 years in good health and CMV-seropositive. The V and J segments used are TRBV2 and TRBJ2-5; TRBD1 might be the D gene, on 6 matching bases. The sample was PBMCs. At the DNA level, the sequence is TGTGCCAGCAGTGGACACAGGGATGGAGAGACCCAGTACTTC. Translated, this is CASSGHRDGETQYF.